The 28 T cell receptor beta chains given below trace back to one sample, sequenced in a study of quantifying T cell responses using KT2 cells. Study in general: RNA was reverse transcribed with TCR alpha and beta constant-region primers.

A single-stranded UMI oligo with SP2 sequence was ligated to cDNA 3' ends. First-round PCR used about 4 cycles and beta primers RC1.1 and RC1.2 covering TRBC1 and TRBC2. Using its own MiXCR run on the UMI-ligation and nested PCR reads, TCRdb lists one record per CDR3 protein. The data hold fewer than 50,000 distinct CDR3 sequences, with roughly 10% observed a single time. What was sequenced was PBMCs spiked with cells of the T cell clone KT2. These receptor sequences come from a human donor.

This rearrangement joins TRBV6-1 to TRBJ2-3, with 7 bases that match TRBD1. The V segment lost 6 bases and the J segment 2 bases; nucleotides outside the gene matches: 5. The CDR3 consists of 14 residues. The germline V gene encodes CDR1 MNHNS and CDR2 SASEGT. The CDR3 is CASSQTGFTDTQYF. In DNA, the CDR3 is TGTGCCAGCAGCCAGACAGGGTTCACAGATACGCAGTATTTT.

A few counts support this clonotype. This rearrangement joins TRBV9 to TRBJ1-4; perhaps TRBD1 as D (5 bases). The CDR3 has 15 residues. Germline loops: CDR1 SGDLS, CDR2 YYNGEE. V shed 3 bases and J shed 6 bases, with 15 bases lying between them. CDR3 coding DNA: TGTGCCAGCAGCGCATACGGGACTCATGATGAAAAACTGTTTTTT. Protein: CASSAYGTHDEKLFF.

This clonotype was found many times. This chain uses TRBV6-5 with TRBJ1-2, with TRBD1 as a possible D gene (5 bases). The CDR3 sequence is 13 residues long. Germline V gene lookup returns CDR1 MNHEY and CDR2 SVGAGI. The V end lost 0 bases, the J end lost 6 bases, and 8 bases lay between the germline ends. The CDR3: CASSYSRGDGYTF. As DNA, the CDR3 is TGTGCCAGCAGTTACTCGAGAGGGGATGGCTACACCTTC.

This clonotype has more than one count but fewer than ten. The chain has TRBV7-9 and TRBJ2-1; TRBD2 matches at 7 bases. Unmatched junction bases numbered 5, after V lost 1 base and J lost 5 bases. CDR1 and CDR2 (germline): SEHNR, FQNEAQ (reference sequence). This CDR3 has 15 amino acids. DNA for the CDR3: TGTGCCAGCAGCTTAGGGAGCGGGGTTGACAATGAGCAGTTCTTC. Amino acids: CASSLGSGVDNEQFF.

This clonotype was seen only a few times. The CDR3 spells CASSHQPYREQYF. CDR3 sequence (DNA): TGCGCCAGCAGCCACCAGCCCTACAGGGAGCAGTACTTC. The chain is built from TRBV4-1 and TRBJ2-7; weak D call: TRBD1 (5 bases). Per germline, CDR1 MGHRA and CDR2 YSYEKL. This CDR3 has 13 residues. V was clipped by 3 bases and J by 7 bases, with 13 bases between them.

This clonotype was seen only a few times. This chain links TRBV20-1 with TRBJ2-3, with 7 bases aligning to TRBD2. CDR1 is DFQATT, CDR2 SNEGSKA, per germline (reference sequence). The length of the CDR3 is 16 residues. The V and J ends lost 5 bases and 2 bases, in that order; junction bases with no gene match: 13. For the CDR3, the DNA is TGCAGTGCTTTCCGGCCGGAGCTAGCGGCCACAGATACGCAGTATTTT. Its translation: CSAFRPELAATDTQYF.

This clonotype showed up many times. The chain couples TRBV18 to TRBJ2-7, with TRBD1 as a possible D gene (6 bases). This CDR3 region has 13 residues. CDR1 is KGHSH, CDR2 LQKENI, per germline. Trimming cost V 3 bases and J 2 bases, with 8 bases left between them. The CDR3 protein is CASSPRDTYEQYF. CDR3 DNA: TGTGCCAGCTCACCCCGGGACACCTACGAGCAGTACTTC.

This clonotype occurred a few times. The CDR3 loop reads CASSGQGYNEKLFF. In DNA, the CDR3 is TGTGCCAGCAGTGGACAGGGTTATAATGAAAAACTGTTTTTT. The rearrangement joins TRBV6-5 to TRBJ1-4, with 8 bases lining up with TRBD1. The V and J ends lost 5 bases and 4 bases, in that order; junction bases with no gene match: 3. CDR1 and CDR2 (germline): MNHEY, SVGAGI. The CDR3 is made up of 14 amino acids.

In its sample, this clonotype was seen many times. The chain uses TRBV27 and TRBJ2-1; unclear D gene. The CDR3 consists of 13 residues. Germline values: CDR1 MNHEY, CDR2 SMNVEV (reference sequence). The V and J ends lost 1 base and 8 bases respectively, with 9 bases between them. The CDR3 DNA sequence: TGTGCCAGCAGTTTATTTGGTATTCATGAGCAGTTCTTC. Its protein product is CASSLFGIHEQFF.

The rearrangement joins TRBV11-1 to TRBJ1-6; 7 bases fit TRBD1. This CDR3 has 15 residues. After removal of 5 bases from V and 7 bases from J, the junction contained 8 bases not matched to a gene. Germline V gene lookup returns CDR1 SGHAT and CDR2 FQDESV (reference sequence). The CDR3 nucleotides read TGTGCCAGCAGCAAACCGGGACAGAGAAATTCACCCCTCCACTTT. Amino acid sequence: CASSKPGQRNSPLHF.

V is TRBV20-1 and J is TRBJ2-1; TRBD2 matches at 8 bases. CDR1 and CDR2 (germline): DFQATT, SNEGSKA (reference sequence). The CDR3 is 13 residues long. After removal of 1 base from V and 10 bases from J, the junction contained 6 bases not matched to a gene. The CDR3 DNA is TGCAGTGCTAGAGTCGGGACTAGGGGGGAGCAGTTCTTC. Its protein is CSARVGTRGEQFF.

This clonotype has a handful of counts. The CDR3 nucleotides are TGTGCCAGCAGTCCACAGACACAAGAGACCCAGTACTTC. Amino acids: CASSPQTQETQYF. The chain uses TRBV6-2 or TRBV6-3 and TRBJ2-5; D not certain. The germline V gene encodes CDR1 MNHEY and CDR2 SVGEGT. V dropped 5 bases and J dropped 2 bases, with 9 bases sitting between them. The CDR3 runs to 13 residues.

CDR3 in DNA: TGTGCCAGCAGCCGACCCCGGGGAGACAGCTCCTACGAGCAGTACTTC. This sequence encodes CASSRPRGDSSYEQYF. The chain links TRBV7-6 to TRBJ2-7, with D perhaps matching TRBD1 or TRBD2 (5 bases each). Germline CDR1 reads SGHVS; CDR2 reads FNYEAQ. Trimming took off 5 bases at V and 0 bases at J, with 17 bases between the two ends. CDR3 size: 16 residues.

In its sample, this clonotype was seen many times. The rearrangement links TRBV6-6 to TRBJ2-5, with D perhaps matching TRBD1 (6 bases). The ends were cut back, 2 bases at V and 0 bases at J, with 10 bases in the middle. The V gene's germline CDR1 is MNHNY and CDR2 SVGAGI (reference sequence). This CDR3 is 15 amino acids long. This CDR3 is CASSYERGYQETQYF. CDR3 coding DNA: TGTGCCAGCAGTTACGAGAGGGGGTACCAAGAGACCCAGTACTTC.

This clonotype turned up a few times. CDR3 sequence reads: CASSYRGVETQYF. CDR3 in DNA: TGTGCCAGCAGCTACAGGGGCGTGGAGACCCAGTACTTC. V and J are TRBV7-2 and TRBJ2-5, with TRBD1 matching 7 bases. Germline V CDR1 and CDR2: SGHTA, FQGNSA. Losses at the gene ends were 4 bases for V and 5 bases for J; bases not matched to a gene: 4. This CDR3 spans 13 amino acids.

The chain employs TRBV7-9 and TRBJ2-3; D unclear. Trimming took off 6 bases at V and 2 bases at J, with 9 bases between the two ends. Germline values: CDR1 SEHNR, CDR2 FQNEAQ (reference sequence). This CDR3 has 13 amino acids. CDR3 DNA sequence: TGTGCCAGCAGTTCACCGGTCACAGATACGCAGTATTTT. Amino acids: CASSSPVTDTQYF.

This clonotype was recorded a few times. The chain recombines TRBV12-3 or TRBV12-4 with TRBJ1-5; TRBD1 matches at 7 bases. Trimming at V came to 4 bases and at J to 4 bases, leaving 7 bases not matched to a gene. The CDR3 extends over 15 amino acids. The CDR3 region is CASSSRDSFNQPQHF. The CDR3 DNA is TGTGCCAGCAGTTCGCGGGACAGCTTTAATCAGCCCCAGCATTTT.

By frequency in the sample, this clonotype is large (0.1 to 1%). The chain has TRBV27 and TRBJ2-2; 7 nucleotides match TRBD1. This CDR3 has 14 residues. Germline V gives CDR1 MNHEY, CDR2 SMNVEV (reference sequence). V was pared by 6 bases and J by 6 bases, with 7 bases of the junction left unmatched. In DNA, the CDR3 is TGTGCCAGCAGCCGACAGGGTAGCCCCGGGGAGCTGTTTTTT. Translation gives CASSRQGSPGELFF.

This clonotype was found many times. The CDR3, as DNA: TGCAGCGTTCGTGGGACTAGCGGGGAAGGGGGCACAGATACGCAGTATTTT. It yields the protein CSVRGTSGEGGTDTQYF. V is TRBV29-1 and J is TRBJ2-3; 13 bases fit TRBD2. The CDR3 runs 17 residues. The J segment lost 1 base and the V segment lost 5 bases, leaving 9 bases of the junction unmatched. Germline V CDR1 and CDR2: SQVTM, ANQGSEA.

The chain joins TRBV9 to TRBJ1-2; D might be TRBD1 (5 bases). V shed 7 bases and J shed 4 bases, with 17 bases lying between them. The CDR3 consists of 14 residues. Germline CDR1 is SGDLS and CDR2 is YYNGEE. CDR3 coding DNA: TGTGCCAGCCGTTCCGGGACGGACTCCTATGGCTACACCTTC. Translated: CASRSGTDSYGYTF.

In its sample, this clonotype was seen many times. This chain uses TRBV30 with TRBJ2-2; weak D call: TRBD1 (6 bases). Germline V gives CDR1 GTSNPN, CDR2 SVGIG (reference sequence). The V gene lost 0 bases and the J gene lost 5 bases, with 16 bases spanning the gap. The CDR3 has 16 residues. CDR3 coding DNA: TGTGCCTGGAGTGTACAGGGCAGGGCGTTGACCGGGGAGCTGTTTTTT. As protein: CAWSVQGRALTGELFF. Full variable domain (remainder filled in from reference TRBV30 and TRBJ2-2): SQTIHQWPATLVQPVGSPLSLECTVEGTSNPNLYWYRQAAGRGLQLLFYSVGIGQISSEVPQNLSASRPQDRQFILSSKKLLLSDSGFYLCAWSVQGRALTGELFFGEGSRLTVL.

This clonotype was seen only a few times. The gene calls are TRBV27 and TRBJ2-3; a weak D match, TRBD2 (6 bases). Germline V gene lookup returns CDR1 MNHEY and CDR2 SMNVEV (reference sequence). Trimming pared 3 bases from V and 5 bases from J, leaving 12 bases between. This CDR3 has 14 residues. This chain's CDR3 is CASSLRRGGDTQYF. The CDR3 nucleotides are TGTGCCAGCAGTTTGCGGAGGGGAGGAGATACGCAGTATTTT.

V and J are TRBV7-9 and TRBJ2-7, with D possibly being TRBD1 (6 bases). CDR3 size: 14 residues. Germline lookup yields CDR1 SEHNR and CDR2 FQNEAQ (reference sequence). Between the trimmed V and J ends, which lost 1 base and 6 bases, there was a span of 13 bases. This CDR3 is CASSLGLGAREQYF. Written as DNA, the CDR3 is TGTGCCAGCAGCTTAGGACTGGGGGCGCGCGAGCAGTACTTC.

The chain has TRBV28 and TRBJ1-5, with D perhaps TRBD1 (6 bases). Trimming shortened V by 8 bases and J by 3 bases, and 17 bases separated the two germline ends. This CDR3 spans 15 amino acids. The germline V gene encodes CDR1 MDHEN and CDR2 SYDVKM. CDR3 DNA sequence: TGTGCCAGCTTCTCGGGGGGGGCGTACAATCAGCCCCAGCATTTT. As protein: CASFSGGAYNQPQHF. Looking up the rest from reference TRBV28 and TRBJ1-5 gives the full variable domain: DVKVTQSSRYLVKRTGEKVFLECVQDMDHENMFWYRQDPGLGLRLIYFSYDVKMKEKGDIPEGYSVSREKKERFSLILESASTNQTSMYLCASFSGGAYNQPQHFGDGTRLSIL.

CDR3 loop: CSVEFQRGAKNIQYF. CDR3 in DNA: TGCAGCGTTGAGTTCCAGCGGGGAGCCAAAAACATTCAGTACTTC. The rearrangement joins TRBV29-1 to TRBJ2-4; 7 bases align to TRBD2. V shed 3 bases and J 0 bases; nucleotides not matched to a gene: 5. Germline values: CDR1 SQVTM, CDR2 ANQGSEA. The CDR3 covers 15 residues.

This clonotype came up many times. This chain joins TRBV10-3 and TRBJ1-2, with 9 bases aligning to TRBD1. The CDR3 has 13 amino acids. After removal of 2 bases from V and 5 bases from J, the junction contained 0 bases not matched to a gene. CDR1 ENHRY and CDR2 SYGVKD come from the germline V gene. CDR3: CAISEGQGYGYTF. The CDR3 coding sequence is TGTGCCATCAGTGAGGGACAGGGGTATGGCTACACCTTC.

The chain recombines TRBV12-3 or TRBV12-4 with TRBJ2-7, with TRBD2 matching 7 bases. V was clipped by 3 bases and J by 3 bases; unmatched bases: 14. The CDR3 spans 17 residues. The chain's CDR3 is CASSLVAPAGRGYEQYF. The CDR3 DNA sequence: TGTGCCAGCAGTTTGGTTGCCCCAGCGGGAAGGGGCTACGAGCAGTACTTC.

The rearrangement uses TRBV4-3 and TRBJ2-6; a weak D match, TRBD1 (6 bases). Germline lookup yields CDR1 LGHNA and CDR2 YSLEER. The CDR3 spans 19 residues. Trimming cost V 0 bases and J 0 bases, with 15 bases left between them. The CDR3 protein is CASSQEPGHQSSGANVLTF. The CDR3 nucleotides are TGCGCCAGCAGCCAAGAGCCGGGACACCAGAGCTCTGGGGCCAACGTCCTGACTTTC.